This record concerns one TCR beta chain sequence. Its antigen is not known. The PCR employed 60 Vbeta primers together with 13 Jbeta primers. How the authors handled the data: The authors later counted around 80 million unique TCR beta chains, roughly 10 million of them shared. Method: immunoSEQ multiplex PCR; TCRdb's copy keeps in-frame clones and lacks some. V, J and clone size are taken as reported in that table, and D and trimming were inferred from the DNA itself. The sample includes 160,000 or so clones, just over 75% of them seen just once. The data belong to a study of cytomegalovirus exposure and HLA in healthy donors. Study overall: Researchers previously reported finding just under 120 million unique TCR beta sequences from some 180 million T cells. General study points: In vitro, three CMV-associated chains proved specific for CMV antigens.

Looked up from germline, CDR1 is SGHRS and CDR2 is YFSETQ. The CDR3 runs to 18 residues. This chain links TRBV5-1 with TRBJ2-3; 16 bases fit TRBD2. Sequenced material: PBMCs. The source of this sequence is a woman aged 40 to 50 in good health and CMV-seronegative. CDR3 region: CAGLPGLAGGPLPDTQYF. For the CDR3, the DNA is TGCGCAGGACTCCCGGGACTAGCGGGAGGGCCTCTCCCAGATACGCAGTATTTT.